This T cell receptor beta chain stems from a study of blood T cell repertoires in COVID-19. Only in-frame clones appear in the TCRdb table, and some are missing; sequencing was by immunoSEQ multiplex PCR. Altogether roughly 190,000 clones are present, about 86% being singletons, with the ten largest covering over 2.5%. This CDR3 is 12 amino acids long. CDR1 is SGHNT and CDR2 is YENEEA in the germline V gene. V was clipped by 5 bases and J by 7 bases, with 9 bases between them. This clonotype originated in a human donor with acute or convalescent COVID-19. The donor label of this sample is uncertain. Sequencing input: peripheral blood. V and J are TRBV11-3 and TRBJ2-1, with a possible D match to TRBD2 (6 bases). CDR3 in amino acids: CASSLRENEQFF. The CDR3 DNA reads TGTGCCAGCAGCCTCCGGGAGAATGAGCAGTTCTTC.